Following are 27 T cell receptor beta chains from one sample sequenced in a study of OX40 agonist ivuxolimab in advanced cancers. Produced via immunoSEQ multiplex PCR; TCRdb's table is partial and in-frame only. The sample holds about 24,000 clones, over 80% seen once. The sample consisted of CD4+ or CD8+ T cells sorted from blood, taken in a trial of the OX40 agonist ivuxolimab. The source of these receptors is an adult with an advanced solid tumor such as melanoma, head and neck, liver or kidney cancer.

This clone was counted only a few times. The rearrangement joins TRBV29-1 to TRBJ2-5; possibly TRBD2 for D (6 bases). The germline V gene encodes CDR1 SQVTM and CDR2 ANQGSEA. CDR3 length equals 12 residues. V gave up 3 bases and J gave up 2 bases, with 7 bases separating them. This CDR3 is CSVDRGQETQYF. In DNA form, the CDR3 reads TGCAGCGTTGACCGGGGGCAAGAGACCCAGTACTTC.

This chain uses TRBV6-5 with TRBJ1-4; D may be TRBD1 (5 bases). CDR1 is MNHEY, CDR2 SVGAGI, per germline. There are 15 residues in the CDR3. The germline V and J ends were trimmed by 6 bases and 9 bases, with 20 bases remaining between them. CDR3 coding DNA: TGTGCCAGCAGCCCTTTACCCGGGACGGCTCAAAAACTGTTTTTT. The encoded protein is CASSPLPGTAQKLFF.

This clone was counted a few times. The chain employs TRBV18 and TRBJ2-1; 11 nucleotides align to TRBD2. This CDR3 comprises 19 residues. V gave up 2 bases and J gave up 0 bases; unmatched junction bases: 9. CDR1 is KGHSH and CDR2 is LQKENI in the germline V gene. Written as DNA, the CDR3 is TGTGCCAGCTCACCAGGATTAGCGGGGGGGGACAGCTCCTACAATGAGCAGTTCTTC. Translating it yields CASSPGLAGGDSSYNEQFF.

The chain couples TRBV7-9 to TRBJ1-1; D not resolved. CDR1 and CDR2 from the germline V gene are SEHNR and FQNEAQ (reference sequence). With 5 bases removed from V and 3 bases from J, the gap between germline ends came to 13 bases. This CDR3 comprises 14 residues. The CDR3 DNA follows: TGTGCCAGCAGCACGAGCAAGATGTACACTGAAGCTTTCTTT. Translation gives CASSTSKMYTEAFF.

The J gene is TRBJ1-1, the V gene TRBV6-6, with D uncertain. This CDR3 comprises 14 residues. Germline CDR1 is MNHNY and CDR2 is SVGAGI (reference sequence). Trimming cost V 7 bases and J 5 bases, with 17 bases left between them. CDR3 in DNA: TGTGCCAGCATGCTACTAGGCGGCGGGACTGAAGCTTTCTTT. This codes for CASMLLGGGTEAFF.

The V and J genes are TRBV6-5 and TRBJ2-1; TRBD2 aligns across 9 bases. The CDR3 is 15 residues long. Germline V gene lookup returns CDR1 MNHEY and CDR2 SVGAGI. V trimming: 2 bases; J trimming: 2 bases; junction bases outside the gene matches: 1. CDR3 in amino acids: CASSYPSGTYNEQFF. The CDR3 bases are TGTGCCAGCAGTTACCCTAGCGGGACCTACAATGAGCAGTTCTTC.

The chain couples TRBV5-6 to TRBJ2-7; 8 bases agree with TRBD1. CDR3 size: 15 residues. Trimming took 3 bases from V and 0 from J; bases not matched to a gene: 5. Germline CDR1 and CDR2: SGHDT and YYEEEE. The CDR3, as DNA: TGTGCCAGCAGCTCATGGACAGGGAACTCCTACGAGCAGTACTTC. Amino acid sequence: CASSSWTGNSYEQYF.

This clone was seen a handful of times. V usage is TRBV5-4 and J usage is TRBJ2-1; D is unclear. V lost 4 bases to trimming and J lost 2 bases, with 10 bases between them. Germline assignment: CDR1 SGHNT and CDR2 YYREEE (reference sequence). CDR3 length: 14 residues. The DNA of the CDR3 is TGTGCCAGCAGCGGAATTGTACCCTACAATGAGCAGTTCTTC. Translating gives CASSGIVPYNEQFF.

This clone was recorded only once. The rearrangement links TRBV5-1 to TRBJ2-5; the D is unclear. This CDR3 has 13 residues. Trimming stripped 0 bases from V and 4 bases from J, with 7 bases between. CDR1 is SGHRS, CDR2 YFSETQ, per germline. CDR3 bases: TGCGCCAGCAGCTTGGACGTCCCAGAGACCCAGTACTTC. Amino acid sequence: CASSLDVPETQYF.

The chain combines TRBV4-3 with TRBJ2-5; 8 bases map to TRBD1. From germline, CDR1 is LGHNA and CDR2 YSLEER. The CDR3 totals 14 residues. V shed 1 base and J 4 bases; nucleotides not matched to a gene: 2. This chain's CDR3 is CASSQVRGPETQYF. CDR3 sequence (DNA): TGCGCCAGCAGCCAAGTCAGGGGGCCAGAGACCCAGTACTTC.

J is TRBJ1-6 and V is TRBV18, with D possibly matching TRBD1 (6 bases). Trimming shortened V by 5 bases and J by 3 bases, and 17 bases separated the two germline ends. Germline values: CDR1 KGHSH, CDR2 LQKENI. The CDR3 is 17 residues long. The CDR3: CASSSKTGPGYNSPLHF. CDR3 bases: TGTGCCAGCTCATCCAAAACAGGGCCAGGCTATAATTCACCCCTCCACTTT.

This chain connects TRBV11-2 to TRBJ2-1; TRBD2 matches at 11 bases. Germline CDR1 reads SGHAT; CDR2 reads FQNNGV. Trimming cost V 5 bases and J 7 bases; bases outside gene matches: 4. This CDR3 region has 14 residues. DNA of the CDR3: TGTGCCAGCAGCCCTAGCGGGGGGAGAAATGAGCAGTTCTTC. This codes for CASSPSGGRNEQFF.

V usage is TRBV6-1 and J usage is TRBJ2-7; D possibly uses TRBD1 or TRBD2 (5 bases each). Germline CDR1 and CDR2: MNHNS and SASEGT. Trimming shortened V by 9 bases and J by 1 base, and 10 bases separated the two germline ends. The CDR3 is 12 residues long. CDR3 coding DNA: TGTGCCAGTCGGGACGGATCCTACGAGCAGTACTTC. This codes for CASRDGSYEQYF.

The chain links TRBV4-1 to TRBJ1-1; 8 nucleotides match TRBD1. The CDR3 has 15 residues. In germline, CDR1 is MGHRA, CDR2 YSYEKL. Trimming removed 5 bases from V and 1 base from J; junction bases left unmatched: 6. The CDR3 DNA reads as TGCGCCAGCAGCTACCGAGGGACAGGGAACACTGAAGCTTTCTTT. Protein: CASSYRGTGNTEAFF.

The chain joins TRBV18 to TRBJ2-7; D gene unclear. V was trimmed by 3 bases and J by 4 bases, leaving 7 bases between them. The CDR3 loop spans 12 amino acids. Germline lookup yields CDR1 KGHSH and CDR2 LQKENI. In DNA form, the CDR3 reads TGTGCCAGCTCACCGACGGATTACGAGCAGTACTTC. It is translated as CASSPTDYEQYF.

The sample holds a few counts of this clone. This chain connects TRBV5-5 to TRBJ2-2, with D perhaps matching TRBD2 (5 bases). CDR1 is SGHKS, CDR2 YYEKEE, per germline (reference sequence). There are 16 residues in the CDR3. V was shortened by 0 bases and J by 6 bases, with 15 bases between the two germline ends. For the CDR3, the DNA is TGTGCCAGCAGCTTGGTCCCCTTATTGCGGGCCGGGGAGCTGTTTTTT. Translating gives CASSLVPLLRAGELFF.

J is TRBJ2-2 and V is TRBV19; 11 nucleotides agree with TRBD1. In germline, CDR1 is LNHDA, CDR2 SQIVND (reference sequence). CDR3 length equals 17 residues. V lost 4 bases, J lost 4 bases, and 8 bases stayed unmatched. CDR3 amino acids: CASSRRGQGAGTGELFF. CDR3 nucleotide sequence: TGTGCCAGTAGTAGGCGCGGACAGGGGGCGGGCACCGGGGAGCTGTTTTTT. Drawing the rest from reference TRBV19 and TRBJ2-2, the complete variable domain is DGGITQSPKYLFRKEGQNVTLSCEQNLNHDAMYWYRQDPGQGLRLIYYSQIVNDFQKGDIAEGYSVSREKKESFPLTVTSAQKNPTAFYLCASSRRGQGAGTGELFFGEGSRLTVL.

The chain combines TRBV4-2 with TRBJ2-3, with 7 bases that match TRBD1. Germline trimming cut 3 bases from V and 0 bases from J; bases unmatched to any gene: 6. The CDR3 is made up of 16 amino acids. The V gene's germline CDR1 is LGHNA and CDR2 YNFKEQ. DNA for the CDR3: TGTGCCAGCAGCCAGAGGGACAGCACTAGCACAGATACGCAGTATTTT. Protein: CASSQRDSTSTDTQYF.

CDR3 sequence reads: CASSFSGEETQYF. CDR3 nucleotide sequence: TGCGCCAGCAGCTTTAGCGGGGAAGAGACCCAGTACTTC. The chain employs TRBV5-1 and TRBJ2-5; 8 bases map to TRBD2. The germline gives CDR1 SGHRS, CDR2 YFSETQ. This CDR3 region has 13 residues. J lost 3 bases, V lost 2 bases, and 0 bases had no gene match.

V is TRBV30 and J is TRBJ2-1, with D possibly being TRBD2 (5 bases). Germline loops: CDR1 GTSNPN, CDR2 SVGIG (reference sequence). Trimming took off 3 bases at V and 6 bases at J, with 18 bases between the two ends. The CDR3 covers 15 residues. The CDR3 loop is CAWSRSGMLVNEQFF. Here the CDR3 DNA reads TGTGCCTGGAGCCGGTCGGGGATGTTGGTCAATGAGCAGTTCTTC.

The chain is built from TRBV10-1 and TRBJ1-1, with D uncertain. This CDR3 has 13 amino acids. V was cut by 8 bases and J by 0 bases, with 10 bases left in between. Germline values: CDR1 WNHNN, CDR2 SYGVQD (reference sequence). CDR3 DNA: TGCGCCAGCCAGGCCAGCTTGAACACTGAAGCTTTCTTT. Translated: CASQASLNTEAFF.

The chain has TRBV5-8 and TRBJ2-3; D unclear. The length of the CDR3 is 16 residues. From germline, CDR1 is SGHTS and CDR2 YDEGEE. Deletions cut 0 bases from V and 4 bases from J, with 15 bases between. The CDR3 nucleotides read TGTGCCAGCAGCTTGGAGTCGGCAGTCGGCCCAGATACGCAGTATTTT. Protein sequence: CASSLESAVGPDTQYF.

This chain links TRBV15 with TRBJ2-1; D not certain. Germline CDR1 and CDR2: LNHNV and YYDKDF (reference sequence). Trimming removed 0 bases from V and 8 bases from J, with 8 bases in between. CDR3 size: 13 residues. The CDR3 reads CATSREGRDEQFF. Written as DNA, the CDR3 is TGTGCCACCAGCAGAGAGGGCCGGGATGAGCAGTTCTTC.

V and J are TRBV11-2 and TRBJ1-6, with D possibly being TRBD1 (6 bases). CDR1 is SGHAT and CDR2 is FQNNGV in the germline V gene. The CDR3 runs to 16 residues. V was cut by 5 bases and J by 8 bases, with 19 bases left in between. CDR3 in DNA: TGTGCCAGCAGCCGGGGTGGCAGGGGTGGGGATTCACCCCTCCACTTT. This translates into CASSRGGRGGDSPLHF.

The chain uses TRBV29-1 and TRBJ2-6; the D gene is possibly TRBD1 (6 bases). The CDR3 length is 18 residues. Trimming left V 6 bases short and J 0 bases short, with 21 bases between. Germline CDR1 reads SQVTM; CDR2 reads ANQGSEA. As DNA, the CDR3 is TGCAGCGTGCGCCCGGGACACCATACTAGCTCTGGGGCCAACGTCCTGACTTTC. Translating it yields CSVRPGHHTSSGANVLTF.

The rearrangement links TRBV27 to TRBJ2-3, with TRBD1 matching over 7 bases. Trimming removed 5 bases from V and 4 bases from J; junction bases left unmatched: 9. The germline V gene encodes CDR1 MNHEY and CDR2 SMNVEV (reference sequence). The CDR3 length is 15 residues. As DNA, the CDR3 is TGTGCCAGCAGTCTAGGCAGGGGGTTCGCAGATACGCAGTATTTT. Its protein is CASSLGRGFADTQYF.

V and J are TRBV7-2 and TRBJ2-1, with D unclear. Between the trimmed V and J ends, which lost 5 bases and 8 bases, there was a span of 13 bases. Looked up from germline, CDR1 is SGHTA and CDR2 is FQGNSA. This CDR3 comprises 13 residues. In DNA, the CDR3 is TGTGCCAGCAGCCCCCTACGGCGAGATGAGCAGTTCTTC. As protein: CASSPLRRDEQFF.